One and the same sample provided the 25 T cell receptor beta chains below, sequenced in a study of identifying expanded T cells in peripheral blood. Profiling relied on immunoSEQ multiplex PCR, and the TCRdb table lists in-frame clones only, not all of them. In the table there are over 90,000 clones, 88% of which are singletons. Sequences were obtained from blood. These receptors were obtained from a person aged 18 to 75 in good health.

CDR3 bases: TGTGCCAGCAGCAACCTTTACGGAGGGTGGGAGACCCAGTACTTC. Translated: CASSNLYGGWETQYF. This chain uses TRBV7-6 with TRBJ2-5; perhaps TRBD2 as D (6 bases). Trimming shortened V by 5 bases and J by 5 bases, and 18 bases separated the two germline ends. CDR1 and CDR2 (germline): SGHVS, FNYEAQ. This CDR3 spans 15 amino acids.

The chain employs TRBV29-1 and TRBJ1-2; tentatively, D is TRBD1 (6 bases). The CDR3 is made up of 14 amino acids. CDR1 is SQVTM and CDR2 is ANQGSEA in the germline V gene. Trimming took 1 base from V and 8 from J, leaving 17 bases between them. Here the CDR3 DNA reads TGCAGCGTTGAAGCGAGTAGGGGGGTACTAGGCTACACCTTC. Protein product: CSVEASRGVLGYTF.

The chain couples TRBV6-5 to TRBJ2-7; D might be TRBD2 (5 bases). The germline V and J ends were trimmed by 4 bases and 6 bases, with 10 bases remaining between them. From germline, CDR1 is MNHEY and CDR2 SVGAGI. This CDR3 region has 12 residues. The CDR3 region is CASSSPTSEQYF. In DNA, the CDR3 is TGTGCCAGCAGTTCCCCCACTAGCGAGCAGTACTTC.

The chain carries TRBV19 and TRBJ2-7; TRBD2 aligns across 8 bases. The V gene end was trimmed by 5 bases and the J gene end by 0 bases; junction bases not matched to a gene: 9. The CDR3 runs to 16 residues. Germline CDR1 reads LNHDA; CDR2 reads SQIVND (reference sequence). The CDR3 loop reads CASSRGGSTSSYEQYF. The CDR3 region has the DNA TGTGCCAGTAGTCGGGGGGGTTCGACCAGCTCCTACGAGCAGTACTTC.

The chain carries TRBV29-1 and TRBJ2-1; D remains unclear. V lost 0 bases to trimming and J lost 8 bases, with 11 bases between them. CDR3 length: 13 amino acids. Per germline, CDR1 SQVTM and CDR2 ANQGSEA. CDR3 protein: CSVEDGIGDEQFF. The CDR3 nucleotides read TGCAGCGTTGAAGATGGTATTGGGGATGAGCAGTTCTTC.

The chain carries TRBV2 and TRBJ2-7; 9 bases are a match to TRBD1. Germline V CDR1 and CDR2: SNHLY, FYNNEI. This CDR3 region has 13 residues. The junction had 3 bases not matched to a gene; V was cut back by 5 bases and J by 4 bases. CDR3 loop: CASSRDRAYEQYF. The CDR3 DNA reads as TGTGCCAGCAGTAGGGACAGGGCGTACGAGCAGTACTTC.

CDR3 nucleotide sequence: TGCGCCAGCAGCCAAGAAAGGCATGGGTACTTC. Translating it yields CASSQERHGYF. The chain uses TRBV4-1 and TRBJ2-7, with no clear D. There are 11 residues in the CDR3. Trimming stripped 0 bases from V and 12 bases from J, with 9 bases between. The germline V gene encodes CDR1 MGHRA and CDR2 YSYEKL.

Judged by abundance, this clone is medium-sized. The V and J genes are TRBV7-2 and TRBJ1-5; TRBD1 is a possible D gene (6 bases). Germline values: CDR1 SGHTA, CDR2 FQGNSA. The CDR3 length is 16 residues. Trimming took 4 bases from V and 7 from J, leaving 20 bases between them. The CDR3 sequence is CASSSRGSDLGQPQHF. CDR3 in DNA: TGTGCCAGCAGCTCGAGGGGGTCAGATTTGGGCCAGCCCCAGCATTTT.

The J gene is TRBJ2-5, the V gene TRBV15, with 7 bases identical to TRBD1. J gave up 3 bases and V 3 bases, and 4 bases lay outside the gene matches. This CDR3 comprises 14 residues. Germline CDR1 is LNHNV and CDR2 is YYDKDF (reference sequence). The CDR3 sequence is CATSSSTGKETQYF. CDR3 bases: TGTGCCACCAGCAGTTCGACAGGGAAAGAGACCCAGTACTTC.

The chain uses TRBV2 and TRBJ2-2; 9 nucleotides align to TRBD1. J gave up 0 bases and V 7 bases, and 6 bases lay outside the gene matches. Germline CDR1 and CDR2: SNHLY and FYNNEI. The CDR3 consists of 16 residues. DNA for the CDR3: TGTGCCAGCAATGTACAGGGGGCCCCGAACACCGGGGAGCTGTTTTTT. Its protein product is CASNVQGAPNTGELFF.

The chain couples TRBV18 to TRBJ2-1; 14 nucleotides line up with TRBD2. After removal of 1 base from V and 1 base from J, the junction contained 0 bases not matched to a gene. Germline V CDR1 and CDR2: KGHSH, LQKENI. The CDR3 extends over 17 amino acids. CDR3 bases: TGTGCCAGCTCACCACGGACTAGCGGGAGGTCCTACAATGAGCAGTTCTTC. It yields the protein CASSPRTSGRSYNEQFF. Variable domain in full (rest from reference TRBV18 and TRBJ2-1): NAGVMQNPRHLVRRRGQEARLRCSPMKGHSHVYWYRQLPEEGLKFMVYLQKENIIDESGMPKERFSAEFPKEGPSILRIQQVVRGDSAAYFCASSPRTSGRSYNEQFFGPGTRLTVL.

The J gene is TRBJ1-1, the V gene TRBV29-1, with no clear D. V was trimmed by 4 bases and J by 0 bases, leaving 3 bases between them. The length of the CDR3 is 11 residues. Germline V gene lookup returns CDR1 SQVTM and CDR2 ANQGSEA. The CDR3 nucleotides are TGCAGCGTTGCGGTGAACACTGAAGCTTTCTTT. This gives the protein CSVAVNTEAFF.

As regards this clone: Different DNA sequences within this sample yield the same CDR3. The chain couples TRBV5-1 to TRBJ1-4; 9 bases are a match to TRBD1. Trimming cost V 3 bases and J 7 bases; bases outside gene matches: 4. The germline V gene has CDR1 SGHRS and CDR2 YFSETQ. The CDR3 runs to 14 residues. The CDR3 DNA is TGCGCCAGCAGCTCCGGGACAGGGCTTGAAAAACTGTTTTTT. Its translation: CASSSGTGLEKLFF.

This clone was seen ten or more times. The gene calls are TRBV25-1 and TRBJ2-5; D is uncertain. In germline, CDR1 is MGHDK, CDR2 SYGVNS. The V gene lost 3 bases and the J gene lost 0 bases, with 8 bases spanning the gap. This CDR3 contains 14 residues. The CDR3 spells CASSDSGYQETQYF. CDR3 nucleotides: TGTGCCAGCAGTGATTCAGGATACCAAGAGACCCAGTACTTC.

This rearrangement joins TRBV30 to TRBJ2-3, with TRBD2 matching 13 bases. V trimming: 1 base; J trimming: 6 bases; junction bases outside the gene matches: 10. Germline-derived CDR1 and CDR2 are GTSNPN and SVGIG (reference sequence). This CDR3 comprises 17 residues. The CDR3 spells CAWSESGTSGVGDTQYF. Here the CDR3 DNA reads TGTGCCTGGAGTGAATCCGGGACTAGCGGGGTCGGGGATACGCAGTATTTT.

This sequence joins TRBV14 and TRBJ1-1, with D tentatively TRBD1 (6 bases). Trimming stripped 2 bases from V and 1 base from J, with 11 bases between. This CDR3 is 15 amino acids long. Germline lookup yields CDR1 SGHDN and CDR2 FVKESK. CDR3 DNA sequence: TGTGCCAGCAGCCAACTTGGGACACCGAACACTGAAGCTTTCTTT. It is translated as CASSQLGTPNTEAFF.

The chain employs TRBV5-1 and TRBJ1-1; 9 bases are a match to TRBD1. CDR1 and CDR2 from the germline V gene are SGHRS and YFSETQ. This CDR3 region has 15 residues. Trimming removed 4 bases from V and 6 bases from J; junction bases left unmatched: 10. The CDR3 DNA reads TGCGCCAGCAGCGGTAACAGGGGGCAAGGTGCTGAAGCTTTCTTT. Its translation: CASSGNRGQGAEAFF.

This clone was detected a few times. The chain links TRBV7-9 to TRBJ1-1; maybe TRBD1 (6 bases). V was trimmed by 6 bases and J by 1 base, leaving 15 bases between them. The CDR3 extends over 15 amino acids. Germline V gives CDR1 SEHNR, CDR2 FQNEAQ (reference sequence). CDR3 coding DNA: TGTGCCAGCAGTCTCACCGGACAGCCGAACACTGAAGCTTTCTTT. It codes for CASSLTGQPNTEAFF.

The table lists this clone with a count of one. The rearrangement links TRBV6-1 to TRBJ2-7; 8 bases fit TRBD1. V dropped 6 bases and J dropped 5; count of bases not matched to a gene: 9. The germline V gene encodes CDR1 MNHNS and CDR2 SASEGT. The CDR3 runs 14 residues. Written as DNA, the CDR3 is TGTGCCAGCAGCCACAGGGGGTTCAGCGACGAGCAGTACTTC. Translation gives CASSHRGFSDEQYF.

The V gene is TRBV6-6, the J gene TRBJ2-5; TRBD1 might be the D (5 bases). The CDR3 loop spans 15 amino acids. Germline assignment: CDR1 MNHNY and CDR2 SVGAGI (reference sequence). Trimming pared 6 bases from V and 2 bases from J, leaving 16 bases between. The CDR3 sequence is CASRPTPTVQETQYF. In nucleotides, the CDR3 is TGTGCCAGCAGACCTACTCCGACAGTGCAAGAGACCCAGTACTTC.

The rearrangement uses TRBV27 and TRBJ2-3; maybe TRBD2 (6 bases). Per germline, CDR1 MNHEY and CDR2 SMNVEV (reference sequence). V lost 2 bases and J lost 6, with 18 bases in between. The CDR3 sequence is 16 residues long. CDR3 bases: TGTGCCAGCAGTTTAAGATGGGGGGAGTGGATGGATACGCAGTATTTT. Its protein is CASSLRWGEWMDTQYF.

The chain carries TRBV6-5 and TRBJ1-1; 7 bases align to TRBD1. Unmatched junction bases numbered 7, after V lost 2 bases and J lost 7 bases. Germline V gene sequence: CDR1 MNHEY, CDR2 SVGAGI. This CDR3 contains 14 residues. DNA for the CDR3: TGTGCCAGCAGTTACGACAGGGCGGGGAGTGAAGCTTTCTTT. It specifies CASSYDRAGSEAFF.

This chain joins TRBV6-1 and TRBJ1-1, with TRBD1 identical over 12 bases. V gave up 8 bases and J gave up 4 bases; unmatched junction bases: 8. The CDR3 runs 15 residues. Looked up from germline, CDR1 is MNHNS and CDR2 is SASEGT. In DNA form, the CDR3 reads TGTGCCAGCCATGCCGGGACAGGGGGCCCCACTGAAGCTTTCTTT. This gives the protein CASHAGTGGPTEAFF.

Written as DNA, the CDR3 is TGTGCCTGGAGTTCAGGGAGCCAGCCCCAGCATTTT. Encoded protein: CAWSSGSQPQHF. This chain connects TRBV30 to TRBJ1-5; D is possibly TRBD1 (5 bases). This CDR3 has 12 amino acids. V lost 2 bases and J lost 7, with 9 bases in between. Germline loops: CDR1 GTSNPN, CDR2 SVGIG (reference sequence).

This chain joins TRBV14 and TRBJ2-5; D is uncertain. The germline V gene encodes CDR1 SGHDN and CDR2 FVKESK. V was pared by 1 base and J by 3 bases, with 3 bases between. CDR3 size: 12 residues. The chain's CDR3 is CASSQVEETQYF. The DNA of the CDR3 is TGTGCCAGCAGCCAAGTAGAAGAGACCCAGTACTTC. The entire variable domain, with the rest obtained from reference TRBV14 and TRBJ2-5, is as follows: EAGVTQFPSHSVIEKGQTVTLRCDPISGHDNLYWYRRVMGKEIKFLLHFVKESKQDESGMPNNRFLAERTGGTYSTLKVQPAELEDSGVYFCASSQVEETQYFGPGTRLLVL.